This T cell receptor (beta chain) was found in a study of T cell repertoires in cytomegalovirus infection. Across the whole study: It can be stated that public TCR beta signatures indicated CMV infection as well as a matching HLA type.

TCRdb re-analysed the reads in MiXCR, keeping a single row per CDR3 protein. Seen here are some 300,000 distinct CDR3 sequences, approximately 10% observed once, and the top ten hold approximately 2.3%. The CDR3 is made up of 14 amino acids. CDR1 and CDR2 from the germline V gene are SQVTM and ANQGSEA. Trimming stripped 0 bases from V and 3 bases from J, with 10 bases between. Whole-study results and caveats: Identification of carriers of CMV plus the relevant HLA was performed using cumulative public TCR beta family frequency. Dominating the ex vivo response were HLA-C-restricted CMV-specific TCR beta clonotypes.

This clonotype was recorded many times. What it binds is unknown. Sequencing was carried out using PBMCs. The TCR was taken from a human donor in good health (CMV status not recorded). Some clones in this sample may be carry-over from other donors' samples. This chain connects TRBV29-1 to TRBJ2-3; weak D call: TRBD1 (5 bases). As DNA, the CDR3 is TGCAGCGTTGAAGATAGGGGCGGTACAGATACGCAGTATTTT. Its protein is CSVEDRGGTDTQYF.